These 21 T cell receptor beta chains share one sample of origin, sequenced in a study of blood T cells in healthy people across ages. Sample-barcoded 5' priming and a J-beta primer mix drove a second PCR of about 7 to 12 cycles. One entry per CDR3 protein, called by TCRdb with MiXCR from the 5' RACE reads. The sample has fewer than 2 million distinct CDR3 sequences, approximately 39% seen once; the top ten hold 23%. The sequenced material came from blood. These receptors all come from a human donor in good health.

The chain employs TRBV20-1 and TRBJ2-3, with 13 bases matching TRBD2. The CDR3 contains 15 residues. Germline V CDR1 and CDR2: DFQATT, SNEGSKA (reference sequence). The V segment lost 4 bases and the J segment 5 bases; nucleotides outside the gene matches: 6. The CDR3 DNA is TGCAGTGCTACTGGGACTAGCGGGGCTCAAGATACGCAGTATTTT. Protein: CSATGTSGAQDTQYF.

CDR3 DNA sequence: TGTGCCAGCAGCCCGAATGGGGCGGGCACTGAAGCTTTCTTT. This sequence encodes CASSPNGAGTEAFF. The V gene is TRBV6-5, the J gene TRBJ1-1, with D possibly being TRBD1 (5 bases). V lost 6 bases and J 4 bases, leaving 15 bases between the germline ends. Germline CDR1 MNHEY, CDR2 SVGAGI. The CDR3 is 14 amino acids.

This sequence joins TRBV24-1 and TRBJ1-2; no reliable D call. The CDR3 consists of 14 residues. Per the germline V gene, CDR1 is KGHDR and CDR2 is SFDVKD. V was pared by 3 bases and J by 8 bases, with 15 bases between. The CDR3 DNA reads as TGTGCCACCAGTGATCCCCCAGGTTCAACGGGCTACACCTTC. Residues: CATSDPPGSTGYTF.

The chain carries TRBV2 and TRBJ2-1; D is unclear. Trimming left V 8 bases short and J 9 bases short, with 8 bases between. The CDR3 is 10 amino acids. Germline values: CDR1 SNHLY, CDR2 FYNNEI. CDR3 bases: TGTGCCAGCTCGCTGACTGAGCAGTTCTTC. The encoded protein is CASSLTEQFF.

The chain recombines TRBV3-1 with TRBJ2-3, with a tentative D call TRBD2 (5 bases). CDR1 is LGHDT and CDR2 is YNNKEL in the germline V gene (reference sequence). V was cut by 4 bases and J by 14 bases, with 16 bases left in between. The CDR3 has 12 residues. CDR3 sequence (DNA): TGTGCCAGCAGCCGGATGGGAGAAAAACTGTATTTT. It is translated as CASSRMGEKLYF.

This clonotype was seen at least ten times. V and J are TRBV6-5 and TRBJ2-7; TRBD1 aligns across 9 bases. Germline V gene data show CDR1 as MNHEY and CDR2 as SVGAGI. The CDR3 extends over 15 amino acids. The V and J ends lost 2 bases and 3 bases, in that order; junction bases with no gene match: 5. The CDR3 loop reads CASSYPGQGIYEQYF. In DNA form, the CDR3 reads TGTGCCAGCAGTTACCCGGGACAGGGTATCTACGAGCAGTACTTC.

This clonotype was seen a few times. The gene calls are TRBV4-3 and TRBJ2-1, with TRBD2 identical over 9 bases. CDR1 LGHNA and CDR2 YSLEER come from the germline V gene. The CDR3 has 16 residues. Trimming took 0 bases from V and 4 from J; bases not matched to a gene: 4. CDR3 sequence reads: CASSQDDLAGYNEQFF. DNA for the CDR3: TGCGCCAGCAGCCAAGATGATCTAGCGGGGTACAATGAGCAGTTCTTC.

Only a few counts were recorded for this clonotype. Mismatch with germline at one junction end may stem from a read error. The V call is TRBV5-6, the J call TRBJ2-1; the match to TRBD2 covers 9 bases. The CDR3 totals 16 residues. CDR1 is SGHDT and CDR2 is YYEEEE in the germline V gene. The CDR3, as DNA: TGTGCCGGCAGCTTGGTAGCGGGGGACCCCTACAATGAGCAGTTCTTC. The encoded protein is CAGSLVAGDPYNEQFF.

This clonotype showed up just a few times. CDR3 in DNA: TGTGCCAGCAGCTTGATCCCAGACAATCAGCCCCAGCATTTT. Protein product: CASSLIPDNQPQHF. The chain carries TRBV5-5 and TRBJ1-5; unclear D gene. Germline V gene lookup returns CDR1 SGHKS and CDR2 YYEKEE (reference sequence). V lost 1 base, J lost 3 bases, and 8 bases lay in between. The CDR3 consists of 14 residues.

The chain couples TRBV7-2 to TRBJ1-4, with a possible D match to TRBD1 (5 bases). V lost 5 bases and J lost 12, with 19 bases in between. The CDR3 runs to 14 residues. Germline loops: CDR1 SGHTA, CDR2 FQGNSA. The CDR3 region is CASSLPGRRGQLFF. Here the CDR3 DNA reads TGTGCCAGCAGCCTCCCGGGTCGGAGGGGCCAACTGTTTTTT.

V usage is TRBV12-3 or TRBV12-4 and J usage is TRBJ2-1, with 9 bases lining up with TRBD2. V shed 3 bases, J shed 10 bases, and the junction held 7 bases outside the gene matches. The CDR3 sequence is 14 residues long. The DNA of the CDR3 is TGTGCCAGCAGTTTGAATCCTAGCGGGGCGGAGCAGTTCTTC. Protein: CASSLNPSGAEQFF.

This chain connects TRBV27 to TRBJ2-4, with D uncertain. The J call may be wrong; the DNA end is better matched by TRBJ2-7. The germline CDR1 and CDR2 sequences are MNHEY and SMNVEV (reference sequence). The CDR3 totals 13 residues. In DNA, the CDR3 is TGTGCCAGCAGCCGGATCGACATGTACGAGCAGTACTTC. It specifies CASSRIDMYEQYF.

The chain uses TRBV20-1 and TRBJ2-1; weak D call: TRBD1 (6 bases). The DNA matches TRBJ2-7 better at its end, which makes the J call doubtful. CDR3 length: 15 amino acids. Germline CDR1 is DFQATT and CDR2 is SNEGSKA (reference sequence). This chain's CDR3 is CSASSGAFSYNEQYF. CDR3 coding DNA: TGCAGTGCTAGTTCAGGGGCCTTCTCCTACAATGAGCAGTACTTC.

The gene calls are TRBV7-2 and TRBJ2-3; 8 bases line up with TRBD2. V lost 2 bases, J lost 4 bases, and 8 bases stayed unmatched. This CDR3 is 16 amino acids long. Germline CDR1 SGHTA, CDR2 FQGNSA. The CDR3: CASSLRAGGMADTQYF. The CDR3 region has the DNA TGTGCCAGCAGCTTAAGGGCGGGGGGAATGGCAGATACGCAGTATTTT.

In this sample, this clonotype turned up a few times. The V gene is TRBV4-2, the J gene TRBJ2-1; tentatively, D is TRBD1 (5 bases). The CDR3 sequence is 14 residues long. Deletions cut 0 bases from V and 11 bases from J, with 14 bases between. Germline CDR1 reads LGHNA; CDR2 reads YNFKEQ. CDR3 sequence: CASSQDPGRPKQFF. CDR3 sequence (DNA): TGTGCCAGCAGCCAAGACCCAGGGCGACCTAAGCAGTTCTTC.

This clonotype was detected only once. The chain carries TRBV4-1 and TRBJ2-4; 8 positions agree with TRBD1. V shed 5 bases, J shed 2 bases, and the junction held 11 bases outside the gene matches. CDR3 length: 17 residues. CDR1 and CDR2 from the germline V gene are MGHRA and YSYEKL. The CDR3 region is CASSDRGRRTSKNIQYF. The CDR3 DNA sequence: TGCGCCAGCAGCGACAGGGGACGACGGACGTCCAAAAACATTCAGTACTTC.

The chain employs TRBV12-3 or TRBV12-4 and TRBJ1-2; no clear D gene. The CDR3 covers 9 residues. Trimming pared 5 bases from V and 12 bases from J, leaving 7 bases between. CDR3 coding DNA: TGTGCCAGCAGTCGTAAAGACACCTTC. Translated: CASSRKDTF.

The V gene is TRBV2, the J gene TRBJ2-3; tentatively, D is TRBD2 (6 bases). V gave up 2 bases and J gave up 1 base, with 10 bases separating them. Germline V gene data show CDR1 as SNHLY and CDR2 as FYNNEI. The CDR3 sequence is 15 residues long. DNA of the CDR3: TGTGCCAGCAGTGAATGGGCTAGCGGCACAGATACGCAGTATTTT. Its protein is CASSEWASGTDTQYF. Using reference TRBV2 and TRBJ2-3 for the parts outside the CDR3, the full variable domain is EPEVTQTPSHQVTQMGQEVILRCVPISNHLYFYWYRQILGQKVEFLVSFYNNEISEKSEIFDDQFSVERPDGSNFTLKIRSTKLEDSAMYFCASSEWASGTDTQYFGPGTRLTVL.

The rearrangement links TRBV5-5 to TRBJ2-2; D uncertain. V was shortened by 1 base and J by 6 bases, with 10 bases between the two germline ends. The CDR3 is made up of 14 amino acids. In germline, CDR1 is SGHKS, CDR2 YYEKEE (reference sequence). CDR3 in amino acids: CASSLRFSSGELFF. CDR3 in DNA: TGTGCCAGCAGCTTGCGGTTCTCGTCCGGGGAGCTGTTTTTT.

This CDR3 reads CASSQGGAPYEQYF. CDR3 coding DNA: TGCGCCAGCAGCCAAGGGGGGGCCCCCTACGAGCAGTACTTC. The chain couples TRBV4-1 to TRBJ2-7; D tentatively fits TRBD1 or TRBD2 (6 bases each). The germline V gene encodes CDR1 MGHRA and CDR2 YSYEKL. Trimming took 1 base from V and 2 from J, leaving 9 bases between them. CDR3 size: 14 residues.

This sequence joins TRBV7-9 and TRBJ2-7; the match to TRBD1 covers 9 bases. Germline V gene sequence: CDR1 SEHNR, CDR2 FQNEAQ (reference sequence). V gave up 6 bases and J gave up 5 bases; unmatched junction bases: 11. The CDR3 totals 15 residues. This CDR3 is CASSNNRDRAHEQYF. The CDR3 DNA is TGTGCCAGCAGTAATAACCGGGACAGGGCACACGAGCAGTACTTC.